This T cell receptor (beta chain) originates from a study of Graves' ophthalmopathy and Graves' hyperthyroidism. Overall study findings and caveats: Blood also contained most of the expanded thyroid clonotypes above 0.001 frequency. The 13-signature model separated ophthalmopathy from stable hyperthyroidism at almost 90% sensitivity and approximately 81% specificity.

Ophthalmopathy in the donors was of moderate-to-severe activity, with CAS ≥3, NOSPECS ≥4 and duration under 3 months. The PBMCs were taken from approximately 11 ml of fresh peripheral blood. Amplification targeted the TCR beta CDR3 regions, with RNA transcripts as the source material. The workflow started with a first-round RT-PCR run with HTBI primers and then moved on to a second-round multiplex PCR. TCRdb re-analysed the multiplex PCR reads in MiXCR, keeping a single row per CDR3 protein. This repertoire shows approximately 460,000 distinct CDR3 sequences, approximately 15% found once; its top ten account for 9.8%. With respect to this clonotype: Its antigen is as yet unknown.

The sequencing sample was made of blood. The TCR comes from a woman younger than 45 with Graves' ophthalmopathy.

The CDR3 sequence is CATSEDTEGTYEQYF. The CDR3 DNA follows: TGTGCCACCAGTGAGGATACCGAAGGGACCTACGAGCAGTACTTC. This sequence joins TRBV24-1 and TRBJ2-7, with D hard to call. Germline lookup yields CDR1 KGHDR and CDR2 SFDVKD. The CDR3 consists of 15 residues. Trimming left V 4 bases short and J 2 bases short, with 14 bases between.